These 10 T cell receptor beta chains originate from one sample sequenced in a study of T cells in Graves' hyperthyroidism and ophthalmopathy. Researchers took RNA transcripts and amplified the TCR beta CDR3 regions from them. A set of HTBI primers served as the primers for a first-round RT-PCR of the TCR CDR3. TCRdb passed the multiplex PCR reads through MiXCR, listing each CDR3 protein once. The sample contains hundreds of thousands of distinct CDR3 sequences, about 15% of which appear only once. The sequencing input was blood. These receptors were obtained from a woman in her 30s with Graves' hyperthyroidism.

The chain couples TRBV27 to TRBJ2-1; the D gene could be TRBD1 or TRBD2 (6 bases each). The CDR3 length is 14 residues. V was shortened by 5 bases and J by 4 bases, with 12 bases between the two germline ends. Germline V lookup: CDR1 MNHEY, CDR2 SMNVEV (reference sequence). CDR3 region: CASSPGATYNEQFF. CDR3 coding DNA: TGTGCCAGCAGTCCGGGGGCAACTTACAATGAGCAGTTCTTC.

The rearrangement links TRBV20-1 to TRBJ2-3; D may match TRBD1 or TRBD2 (5 bases each). This CDR3 contains 17 residues. V gave up 0 bases and J gave up 0 bases, with 16 bases separating them. CDR1 DFQATT and CDR2 SNEGSKA come from the germline V gene (reference sequence). The CDR3 spells CSARDPTGQQSTDTQYF. The CDR3 DNA is TGCAGTGCTAGAGATCCGACGGGGCAGCAGAGCACAGATACGCAGTATTTT.

V usage is TRBV28 and J usage is TRBJ1-2; D is ambiguous. Trimming pared 6 bases from V and 6 bases from J, leaving 5 bases between. This CDR3 comprises 10 residues. Germline CDR1 and CDR2: MDHEN and SYDVKM. CDR3 sequence (DNA): TGTGCCAGCAGCCACAATGGCTACACCTTC. Protein product: CASSHNGYTF.

The CDR3 here is CSAREFSGRANTGELFF. CDR3 bases: TGCAGTGCTAGAGAGTTTAGCGGGAGGGCGAACACCGGGGAGCTGTTTTTT. V gene TRBV20-1 combines with J gene TRBJ2-2; TRBD2 agrees at 11 bases. V shed 0 bases, J shed 0 bases, and the junction held 3 bases outside the gene matches. Germline V gives CDR1 DFQATT, CDR2 SNEGSKA (reference sequence). The CDR3 loop spans 17 amino acids.

The table lists this clonotype with many counts. The chain couples TRBV12-3 or TRBV12-4 to TRBJ2-7, with 9 bases fitting TRBD2. V gave up 6 bases and J gave up 2 bases; unmatched junction bases: 8. This CDR3 has 15 residues. The CDR3 region is CASSISGSLAYEQYF. CDR3 DNA sequence: TGTGCCAGCAGCATTAGCGGGAGTTTGGCCTACGAGCAGTACTTC.

V gene TRBV5-1 combines with J gene TRBJ2-3, with D uncertain. V was cut by 2 bases and J by 2 bases, with 12 bases left in between. Germline CDR1 is SGHRS and CDR2 is YFSETQ. The CDR3 extends over 15 amino acids. The CDR3 loop reads CASSFRGRSTDTQYF. CDR3 DNA: TGCGCCAGCAGCTTTCGCGGACGGTCCACAGATACGCAGTATTTT.

This clonotype was counted ten times or more. This chain uses TRBV7-2 with TRBJ2-5, with D perhaps TRBD1 or TRBD2 (5 bases each). Trimming pared 3 bases from V and 9 bases from J, leaving 14 bases between. CDR1 and CDR2 from the germline V gene are SGHTA and FQGNSA. This CDR3 region has 13 residues. The chain's CDR3 is CASSFQGPGAQYF. DNA of the CDR3: TGTGCCAGCAGCTTTCAGGGACCGGGCGCCCAGTACTTC.

The chain employs TRBV18 and TRBJ1-3; TRBD1 matches at 7 bases. CDR1 and CDR2 (germline): KGHSH, LQKENI. Losses at the gene ends were 0 bases for V and 2 bases for J; bases not matched to a gene: 7. This CDR3 has 17 residues. The CDR3 sequence: CASSPPGQFITGNTIYF. CDR3 in DNA: TGTGCCAGCTCACCACCGGGACAGTTTATAACTGGAAACACCATATATTTT.

The table lists this clonotype with many counts. V gene TRBV3-1 combines with J gene TRBJ1-1; a weak D match, TRBD1 (6 bases). Trimming stripped 4 bases from V and 1 base from J, with 10 bases between. The CDR3 length is 14 residues. The germline CDR1 and CDR2 sequences are LGHDT and YNNKEL (reference sequence). The CDR3 reads CASSLGQTNTEAFF. CDR3 coding DNA: TGTGCCAGCAGCCTTGGACAGACGAACACTGAAGCTTTCTTT.

This clonotype was recorded at least ten times. This sequence joins TRBV5-1 and TRBJ2-2, with TRBD2 identical over 7 bases. CDR3 length: 15 residues. J lost 6 bases, V lost 0 bases, and 5 bases had no gene match. Germline CDR1 and CDR2: SGHRS and YFSETQ. CDR3 region: CASSLDAGVPGELFF. The CDR3 DNA reads as TGCGCCAGCAGCTTGGATGCGGGAGTTCCCGGGGAGCTGTTTTTT.